Following are 20 T cell receptor beta chains from one sample sequenced in a study of breast tumors, draining lymph nodes, adjacent tissues. Using its own MiXCR run on the multiplex PCR reads, TCRdb lists one record per CDR3 protein. The data contain roughly 110,000 distinct CDR3 sequences, less than 40% of them singletons. Breast cancer patients provided tissue from their axillary draining lymph nodes. Sample: axillary lymph node tissue. Every receptor here comes from a female donor with breast cancer. Some clones in this sample may be carry-over from other donors' samples.

The table lists this clonotype with many counts. This chain links TRBV6-5 with TRBJ2-7; the D is unclear. Trimming took off 6 bases at V and 2 bases at J, with 8 bases between the two ends. The CDR3 spans 12 residues. The germline V gene encodes CDR1 MNHEY and CDR2 SVGAGI. The CDR3 nucleotides are TGTGCCAGCAGGATAGGGCCCTACGAGCAGTACTTC. Protein product: CASRIGPYEQYF.

This clonotype was picked up many times. This chain links TRBV28 with TRBJ1-2; TRBD1 is a possible D gene (6 bases). Germline CDR1 MDHEN, CDR2 SYDVKM. CDR3 length: 15 amino acids. Trimming removed 6 bases at V and 6 bases at J, with 20 bases between. CDR3 protein: CASSRSRGVVNGYTF. In nucleotides, the CDR3 is TGTGCCAGCAGCCGATCCAGGGGCGTAGTAAATGGCTACACCTTC.

In this sample, this clonotype turned up many times. The J gene is TRBJ1-2, the V gene TRBV4-3; D remains ambiguous. The CDR3 spans 16 residues. Per germline, CDR1 LGHNA and CDR2 YSLEER. V lost 0 bases and J 2 bases, leaving 13 bases between the germline ends. CDR3 nucleotides: TGCGCCAGCAGCCAAGATAGTTGGGGAACCAACTATGGCTACACCTTC. This encodes CASSQDSWGTNYGYTF.

This clonotype was counted many times. The chain links TRBV6-1 to TRBJ1-6; D is possibly TRBD1 (5 bases). The CDR3 covers 13 residues. Trimming cost V 5 bases and J 10 bases, with 12 bases left between them. Germline CDR1 MNHNS, CDR2 SASEGT. The CDR3 bases are TGTGCCAGCAGTCATCCGGGGGGATCACCCCTCCACTTT. It translates to CASSHPGGSPLHF.

This clonotype was observed at least ten times. V usage is TRBV19 and J usage is TRBJ2-3; D unresolved. The CDR3 sequence is 13 residues long. Per germline, CDR1 LNHDA and CDR2 SQIVND (reference sequence). Trimming stripped 3 bases from V and 2 bases from J, with 6 bases between. The CDR3 DNA reads as TGTGCCAGTAGTATTGTCTTCACAGATACGCAGTATTTT. Its protein product is CASSIVFTDTQYF.

The chain employs TRBV20-1 and TRBJ2-2, with TRBD2 matching over 12 bases. Per the germline V gene, CDR1 is DFQATT and CDR2 is SNEGSKA (reference sequence). Unmatched junction bases numbered 4, after V lost 3 bases and J lost 5 bases. The CDR3 is made up of 15 amino acids. The CDR3 region has the DNA TGCAGTGCTAGGCCTAGCGGGGGGGGGACCGGGGAGCTGTTTTTT. Encoded protein: CSARPSGGGTGELFF.

The gene calls are TRBV5-4 and TRBJ1-1; TRBD1 is a possible D gene (6 bases). The CDR3 sequence is 15 residues long. V shed 1 base and J shed 11 bases, with 21 bases lying between them. Germline V gene data show CDR1 as SGHNT and CDR2 as YYREEE (reference sequence). This CDR3 is CASSLSWGAPHGAFF. CDR3 in DNA: TGTGCCAGCAGCTTGAGTTGGGGGGCGCCCCATGGGGCTTTCTTT. Looking up the rest from reference TRBV5-4 and TRBJ1-1 gives the full variable domain: ETGVTQSPTHLIKTRGQQVTLRCSSQSGHNTVSWYQQALGQGPQFIFQYYREEENGRGNFPPRFSGLQFPNYSSELNVNALELDDSALYLCASSLSWGAPHGAFFGQGTRLTVV.

Note on this clonotype: This could be a read error, since a much larger clone is one nucleotide away. In this CDR3 the conserved last residue, phenylalanine or tryptophan, is missing, so a read error is likely. The rearrangement links TRBV20-1 to TRBJ1-2; D unresolved. The germline CDR1 and CDR2 sequences are DFQATT and SNEGSKA (reference sequence). V was clipped by 6 bases and J by 7 bases, with 9 bases between them. The length of the CDR3 is 10 residues. This chain's CDR3 is CSAAGRGYTS. For the CDR3, the DNA is TGCAGTGCCGCCGGGCGTGGCTACACCTCC.

This clonotype was detected ten times or more. The rearrangement uses TRBV2 and TRBJ2-7; D might be TRBD1 (5 bases). Germline V gene sequence: CDR1 SNHLY, CDR2 FYNNEI. Trimming left V 0 bases short and J 3 bases short, with 15 bases between. The CDR3 consists of 16 residues. The CDR3 sequence is CASSEAGHSIIYEQYF. CDR3 DNA: TGTGCCAGCAGTGAAGCCGGACACAGTATAATCTACGAGCAGTACTTC.

This clonotype ranks as medium-sized. This chain joins TRBV7-2 and TRBJ2-1; D is possibly TRBD2 (5 bases). The germline V and J ends were trimmed by 2 bases and 4 bases, with 15 bases remaining between them. The germline gives CDR1 SGHTA, CDR2 FQGNSA. The CDR3 covers 16 residues. The chain's CDR3 is CASSLSWRAAYNEQFF. CDR3 nucleotide sequence: TGTGCCAGCAGCTTAAGTTGGCGGGCGGCTTACAATGAGCAGTTCTTC.

This clonotype was observed a handful of times. This chain links TRBV27 with TRBJ1-5; 7 positions match TRBD1. Germline CDR1 MNHEY, CDR2 SMNVEV (reference sequence). The CDR3 covers 19 residues. J was trimmed by 0 bases and V by 0 bases; bases with no gene match: 11. In DNA, the CDR3 is TGTGCCAGCAGTTTATCTCCACGGGACAGACTATATAGCAATCAGCCCCAGCATTTT. Translating gives CASSLSPRDRLYSNQPQHF.

A remark on this clonotype: Given a much more abundant clone one base away, this may be a read error. This chain connects TRBV15 to TRBJ2-2, with D maybe TRBD2 (7 bases). This CDR3 comprises 16 residues. Deletions cut 3 bases from V and 6 bases from J, with 17 bases between. The germline CDR1 and CDR2 sequences are LNHNV and YYDKDF (reference sequence). CDR3 sequence (DNA): TGTGCCACCAGCAGCCCAAGGGGGGGGGGCCCCGGGGAGCTGTTTTTT. This codes for CATSSPRGGGPGELFF.

This clonotype was recorded many times. A clone one base away is much larger, so this may be a read error. The genes are TRBV5-1 and TRBJ1-5; a possible D gene is TRBD1 (6 bases). Trimming took 0 bases from V and 10 from J, leaving 14 bases between them. Germline CDR1 and CDR2: SGHRS and YFSETQ. The CDR3 has 14 residues. CDR3 sequence (DNA): TGCGCCAGCAGCTTGGACGGGGGGCCCCACCCCCAGCATTTT. Encoded protein: CASSLDGGPHPQHF. The whole variable domain, filled in from reference TRBV5-1 and TRBJ1-5, reads KAGVTQTPRYLIKTRGQQVTLSCSPISGHRSVSWYQQTPGQGLQFLFEYFSETQRNKGNFPGRFSGRQFSNSRSEMNVSTLELGDSALYLCASSLDGGPHPQHFGDGTRLSIL.

This clonotype was counted many times. V is TRBV4-3 and J is TRBJ2-1, with 10 nucleotides matching TRBD2. The CDR3 totals 16 residues. With V trimmed by 1 base and J by 8 bases, 8 bases remained unmatched. Germline assignment: CDR1 LGHNA and CDR2 YSLEER. CDR3 DNA sequence: TGCGCCAGCAGCCAAGTACTAGCGGGGCCCCTGGATGAGCAGTTCTTC. Amino acids: CASSQVLAGPLDEQFF.

Ten or more counts support this clonotype. The J gene is TRBJ2-5, the V gene TRBV20-1, with D possibly being TRBD2 (7 bases). Germline loops: CDR1 DFQATT, CDR2 SNEGSKA (reference sequence). Trimming pared 2 bases from V and 6 bases from J, leaving 19 bases between. The CDR3 loop spans 15 amino acids. The DNA for the CDR3 is TGCAGTGCTAGAACAGGGCGGAGCGGGGCGAAGACCCAGTACTTC. Translated: CSARTGRSGAKTQYF.

This clonotype occurred many times. The chain carries TRBV6-6 and TRBJ2-3; 12 bases map to TRBD2. The CDR3 runs 16 residues. CDR1 MNHNY and CDR2 SVGAGI come from the germline V gene (reference sequence). Trimming took 6 bases from V and 2 from J; bases not matched to a gene: 6. CDR3 in amino acids: CASRMTSGGDTDTQYF. The DNA of the CDR3 is TGTGCCAGCAGAATGACTAGCGGGGGCGACACAGATACGCAGTATTTT.

Many counts were recorded for this clonotype. The chain carries TRBV20-1 and TRBJ2-3; no reliable D call. This CDR3 comprises 15 residues. CDR1 and CDR2 from the germline V gene are DFQATT and SNEGSKA (reference sequence). Trimming pared 7 bases from V and 2 bases from J, leaving 19 bases between. Here the CDR3 DNA reads TGCAGTGTATGGAGCACCCTTATTACCACAGATACGCAGTATTTT. This translates into CSVWSTLITTDTQYF.

This clonotype was recorded at least ten times. The chain combines TRBV19 with TRBJ2-2, with D perhaps being TRBD1 or TRBD2 (5 bases each). This CDR3 is 15 amino acids long. Deletions cut 5 bases from V and 0 bases from J, with 10 bases between. Germline assignment: CDR1 LNHDA and CDR2 SQIVND (reference sequence). For the CDR3, the DNA is TGTGCCAGTAGTCGGGACCTAACGAACACCGGGGAGCTGTTTTTT. It yields the protein CASSRDLTNTGELFF.

In this sample, this clonotype turned up many times. The rearrangement links TRBV2 to TRBJ2-3; TRBD2 aligns across 7 bases. The CDR3 covers 12 residues. The V gene's germline CDR1 is SNHLY and CDR2 FYNNEI. After removal of 1 base from V and 10 bases from J, the junction contained 2 bases not matched to a gene. CDR3 nucleotides: TGTGCCAGCAGTGAAGGGACTAGGGCGCAGTATTTT. It is translated as CASSEGTRAQYF.

This clonotype was seen just once. V is TRBV5-6 and J is TRBJ2-2, with 13 nucleotides matching TRBD2. With V trimmed by 4 bases and J by 6 bases, 6 bases remained unmatched. CDR1 and CDR2 (germline): SGHDT, YYEEEE. This CDR3 is 16 amino acids long. The CDR3, as DNA: TGTGCCAGCAGCCTTCGGACTAGCGGGAGAGCCGGGGAGCTGTTTTTT. As protein: CASSLRTSGRAGELFF.